The present T cell receptor (beta chain) was sequenced within a study of blood T cell repertoires in COVID-19. Study in general: Some COVID-19 samples were acute and others convalescent; all came from the United States, Italy and Spain.

Original data processing: Reference gene primer amplification yielded estimated nucleated cell counts. The repertoire was sequenced with immunoSEQ multiplex PCR; TCRdb's copy has only in-frame clones and lacks some. V and J calls and clone size follow that table, whereas D and trimming were derived from the DNA. The sample carries over 120,000 clones, around nine tenths recorded once. The CDR3 loop spans 12 amino acids. CDR1 is SGHAT and CDR2 is FQNNGV in the germline V gene. Trimming removed 2 bases at V and 11 bases at J, with 12 bases between. The chain recombines TRBV11-2 with TRBJ1-1; no definite D call. The sample comprised peripheral blood. The sequence derives from a woman in her 50s with active or convalescent COVID-19. The CDR3 sequence is CASSLIKAAAFF. DNA of the CDR3: TGTGCCAGCAGCTTAATCAAGGCGGCCGCTTTCTTT.